Listed below are T cell receptor beta chains from one sample, sequenced in a study of somatic mutations in cytotoxic T cells in rheumatoid arthritis. Generated by immunoSEQ multiplex PCR, the TCRdb table keeps only in-frame clones and is missing some. Here the sample spans approximately 18,000 clones, approximately 74% being singletons. Sequenced: CD8+ T cells sorted from blood. The origin of the receptors is a man between 60 and 75 years old in good health. Both conserved end residues are part of each CDR3. The order of the fields is V gene, J gene, D gene, clone size, CDR3 DNA, CDR3 protein. D genes are given only for firm matches. Clone size is not always given. Where it is, it says once, few, many or a class for expanded clones.

TRBV7-9	TRBJ2-1	NA	NA	TGTGCCAGCAGCTTCCCGGGGTTCGCAAATGAGCAGTTCTTC	CASSFPGFANEQFF
TRBV7-8	TRBJ2-5	TRBD2	NA	TGTGCCAGCAGCTTAGGATTCGGGGGGGCAGAGACCCAGTACTTC	CASSLGFGGAETQYF
TRBV6-5	TRBJ1-1	NA	NA	TGTGCCAGCAGTTACGGCAGGGGAGGGACTGAAGCTTTCTTT	CASSYGRGGTEAFF
TRBV9	TRBJ2-4	TRBD2	NA	TGTGCCAGCAGCGAAGGACTAGCCAGAAACATTCAGTACTTC	CASSEGLARNIQYF
TRBV27	TRBJ2-5	TRBD2	NA	TGTGCCAGCAGTTTGACTAGCGCATTGGAGACCCAGTACTTC	CASSLTSALETQYF
TRBV5-1	TRBJ2-3	NA	NA	TGCGCCAGCAGCTTGGCTGTCGGGGTTATGGATACGCAGTATTTT	CASSLAVGVMDTQYF
TRBV6-5	TRBJ1-1	NA	NA	TGTGCCAGCAGTCGGGGGGGGTACACTGAAGCTTTCTTT	CASSRGGYTEAFF
TRBV5-5	TRBJ2-3	TRBD1	NA	TGTGCCAGCAGCTTATCGACAGGGGGCTTGTCCACAGATACGCAGTATTTT	CASSLSTGGLSTDTQYF
TRBV27	TRBJ1-4	NA	NA	TGTGCCAGCAGTCCATCCCCACGAGGGCCACTAGATGAAAAACTGTTTTTT	CASSPSPRGPLDEKLFF
TRBV5-8	TRBJ1-1	NA	NA	TGTGCCAGCAGCCCGACAGGGAACACTGAAGCTTTCTTT	CASSPTGNTEAFF
TRBV4-2	TRBJ2-7	NA	NA	TGTGCCAGCAGCCAAGACCAATACGAGCAGTACTTC	CASSQDQYEQYF
TRBV9	TRBJ2-1	TRBD2	NA	TGTGCCAGCAGCGTAGCGGGACTAGCAATCAATGAGCAGTTCTTC	CASSVAGLAINEQFF
TRBV4-1	TRBJ2-3	NA	NA	TGCGCCAGCAGCCGGACCGATAGCGGTACTAGCACAGATACGCAGTATTTT	CASSRTDSGTSTDTQYF
TRBV4-2	TRBJ2-1	TRBD2	NA	TGTGCCAGCAGCCAAGTGGGTAGCGGGGGTCTCTACAATGAGCAGTTCTTC	CASSQVGSGGLYNEQFF
TRBV18	TRBJ1-2	TRBD1	NA	TGTGCCAGCTCAAGAACAGGGGGTTGGAACTATGGCTACACCTTC	CASSRTGGWNYGYTF
TRBV5-8	TRBJ2-6	NA	NA	TGTGCCAGCAGCACCAGGGATTCTCCTGGGGCCAACGTCCTGACTTTC	CASSTRDSPGANVLTF
TRBV27	TRBJ2-1	TRBD2	NA	TGTGCCAGCAGTCCCAGCAGCGGGGGGGCCTTAAATGAGCAGTTCTTC	CASSPSSGGALNEQFF
TRBV5-1	TRBJ2-1	TRBD2	NA	TGCGCCAGCAGCCCGGGAGGGTTTTATATTGAGCAGTTCTTC	CASSPGGFYIEQFF
TRBV7-2	TRBJ2-7	NA	once	TGCGCCAGCAGCTGGGGCCTAAATCTGAAGTACTTC	CASSWGLNLKYF
TRBV6-5	TRBJ1-1	NA	few	TGTGCCAGCAGTTACTCGACAGGATTGAACACTGAAGCTTTCTTT	CASSYSTGLNTEAFF
TRBV7-8	TRBJ2-7	NA	NA	TGTGCCAGCAGCTTTGAGCCCAATTACGAGCAGTACTTC	CASSFEPNYEQYF
TRBV11-3	TRBJ2-7	NA	NA	TGTGCCAGCAGCTTAGTGACGGGCTACGAGCAGTACTTC	CASSLVTGYEQYF
TRBV5-5	TRBJ2-6	NA	few	TGTGCCAGCAGCCCCGCCCAGTCTGGGGCCAACGTCCTGACTTTC	CASSPAQSGANVLTF
TRBV5-1	TRBJ2-1	TRBD2	NA	TGCGCCAGCAGCCCCAGCGGGGGGACCTACAATGAGCAGTTCTTC	CASSPSGGTYNEQFF
TRBV5-6	TRBJ2-3	TRBD2	NA	TGTGCCAGCAGCTTGCTGACTAGCGGGAGTGGAGATACGCAGTATTTT	CASSLLTSGSGDTQYF
TRBV5-6	TRBJ2-3	NA	NA	TGTGCCAGCAGCCCCTCGACAGCGGATACGCAGTATTTT	CASSPSTADTQYF
TRBV27	TRBJ2-3	TRBD2	NA	TGTGCCAGCAGTCGAGCGGGGGGGCAAGATACGCAGTATTTT	CASSRAGGQDTQYF
TRBV6-6	TRBJ2-2	TRBD1	NA	TGTGCCAGCAGTTTCCCGGACAGGGGGAACACCGGGGAGCTGTTTTTT	CASSFPDRGNTGELFF
TRBV10-3	TRBJ2-7	NA	medium-sized	TGTGCCATCAGCGAGGCTACATTTGAGGACTCCTACGAGCAGTACTTC	CAISEATFEDSYEQYF
TRBV25-1	TRBJ2-3	NA	NA	TGTGCCAGCAGTTCTTCACGGACGCAGTATTTT	CASSSSRTQYF
TRBV7-6	TRBJ1-1	TRBD1	NA	TGTGCCAGCAGCTTAGGACAGGGTGGTGCTGAAGCTTTCTTT	CASSLGQGGAEAFF
TRBV5-6	TRBJ1-2	NA	NA	TGTGCCAGCAGCTTGCGTGGAACAGGGTTTAAATTGTTTGGCTACACCTTC	CASSLRGTGFKLFGYTF
TRBV7-3	TRBJ2-3	TRBD2	NA	TGTGCCAGCAGCTTAGGCAGCGGGAGGGGCACAGATACGCAGTATTTT	CASSLGSGRGTDTQYF
TRBV13	TRBJ1-2	TRBD1	NA	TGTGCCAGCAGCTTAGCGGGACAGGGATTTCAAGGCTACACCTTC	CASSLAGQGFQGYTF
TRBV6-1	TRBJ2-7	NA	NA	TGTGCCAGCAGGTCCGGGACATTTCCCTACGAGCAGTACTTC	CASRSGTFPYEQYF
TRBV7-9	TRBJ2-5	TRBD2	once	TGTGCCAGCAGCTCGACTAGCGGTTGGGAGACCCAGTACTTC	CASSSTSGWETQYF
TRBV27	TRBJ1-5	NA	NA	TGTGCCAGCAGTCCCAGTAGCAATCAGCCCCAGCATTTT	CASSPSSNQPQHF
TRBV11-2	TRBJ2-5	NA	NA	TGTGCCAGCAGCTCCCCCGGAGGAGGGAAAGAGACCCAGTACTTC	CASSSPGGGKETQYF
TRBV6-6	TRBJ2-7	TRBD1	medium-sized	TGTGCCAGCAGTAACCCCGGGACAGGTTACTACGAGCAGTACTTC	CASSNPGTGYYEQYF
TRBV6-5	TRBJ2-1	NA	once	TGTGCCAGCAGTTACTCAGGGGAATCCTACAATGAGCAGTTCTTC	CASSYSGESYNEQFF
TRBV4-1	TRBJ1-5	NA	once	TGCGCCAGCAGCCAAGTTGAAGGAGGAAATCAGCCCCAGCATTTT	CASSQVEGGNQPQHF